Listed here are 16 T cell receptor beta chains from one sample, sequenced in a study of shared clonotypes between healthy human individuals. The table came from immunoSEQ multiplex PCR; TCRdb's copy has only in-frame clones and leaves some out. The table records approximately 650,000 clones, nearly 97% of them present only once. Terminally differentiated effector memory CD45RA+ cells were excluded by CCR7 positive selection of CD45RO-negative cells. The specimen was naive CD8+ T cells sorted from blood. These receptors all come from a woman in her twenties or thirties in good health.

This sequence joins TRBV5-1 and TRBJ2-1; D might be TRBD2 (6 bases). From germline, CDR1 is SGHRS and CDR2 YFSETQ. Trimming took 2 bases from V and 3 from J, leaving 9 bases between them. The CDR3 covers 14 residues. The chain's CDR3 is CASSLSGVYNEQFF. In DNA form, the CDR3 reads TGCGCCAGCAGCTTATCGGGAGTCTACAATGAGCAGTTCTTC.

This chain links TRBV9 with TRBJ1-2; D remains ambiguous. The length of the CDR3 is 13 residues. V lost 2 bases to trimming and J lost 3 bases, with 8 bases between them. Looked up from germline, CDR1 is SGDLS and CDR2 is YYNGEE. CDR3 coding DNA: TGTGCCAGCAGCGTGGATGGGGACTATGGCTACACCTTC. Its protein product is CASSVDGDYGYTF.

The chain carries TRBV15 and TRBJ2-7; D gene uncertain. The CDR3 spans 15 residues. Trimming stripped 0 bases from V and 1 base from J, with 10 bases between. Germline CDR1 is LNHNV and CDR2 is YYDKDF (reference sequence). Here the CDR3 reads CATSRDFPESYEQYF. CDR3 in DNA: TGTGCCACCAGCAGAGATTTTCCAGAGTCCTACGAGCAGTACTTC. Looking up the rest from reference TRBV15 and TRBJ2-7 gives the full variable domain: DAMVIQNPRYQVTQFGKPVTLSCSQTLNHNVMYWYQQKSSQAPKLLFHYYDKDFNNEADTPDNFQSRRPNTSFCFLDIRSPGLGDTAMYLCATSRDFPESYEQYFGPGTRLTVT.

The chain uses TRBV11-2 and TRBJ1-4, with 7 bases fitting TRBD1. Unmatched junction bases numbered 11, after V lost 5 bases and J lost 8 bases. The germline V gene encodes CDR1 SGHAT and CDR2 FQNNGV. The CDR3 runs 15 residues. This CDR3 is CASSPTGTVGEKLFF. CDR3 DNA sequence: TGTGCCAGCAGCCCAACCGGGACAGTTGGAGAAAAACTGTTTTTT.

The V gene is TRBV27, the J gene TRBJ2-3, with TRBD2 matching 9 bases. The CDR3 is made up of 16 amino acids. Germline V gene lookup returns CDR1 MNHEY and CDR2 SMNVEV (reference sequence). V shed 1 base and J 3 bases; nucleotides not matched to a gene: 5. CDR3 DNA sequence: TGTGCCAGCAGTTTATTTCTAGCGGGGCGTACAGATACGCAGTATTTT. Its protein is CASSLFLAGRTDTQYF.

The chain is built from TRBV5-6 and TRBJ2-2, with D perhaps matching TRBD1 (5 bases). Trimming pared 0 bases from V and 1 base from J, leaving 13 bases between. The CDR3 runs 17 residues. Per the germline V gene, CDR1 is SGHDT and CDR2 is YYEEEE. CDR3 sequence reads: CASSLGVGVQNTGELFF. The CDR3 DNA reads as TGTGCCAGCAGCTTGGGAGTAGGGGTCCAGAACACCGGGGAGCTGTTTTTT. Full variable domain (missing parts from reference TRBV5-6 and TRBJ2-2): DAGVTQSPTHLIKTRGQQVTLRCSPKSGHDTVSWYQQALGQGPQFIFQYYEEEERQRGNFPDRFSGHQFPNYSSELNVNALLLGDSALYLCASSLGVGVQNTGELFFGEGSRLTVL.

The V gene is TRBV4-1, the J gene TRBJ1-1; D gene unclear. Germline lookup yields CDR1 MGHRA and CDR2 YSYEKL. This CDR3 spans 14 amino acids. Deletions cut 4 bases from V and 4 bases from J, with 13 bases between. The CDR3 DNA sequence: TGCGCCAGCAGCCCTGACCCCGTGGCCACTGAAGCTTTCTTT. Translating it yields CASSPDPVATEAFF.

The CDR3 here is CASSGGKRADTQYF. For the CDR3, the DNA is TGTGCCAGCAGTGGGGGGAAGAGGGCAGATACGCAGTATTTT. V is TRBV2 and J is TRBJ2-3; D could derive from TRBD1 or TRBD2 (5 bases each). CDR1 is SNHLY, CDR2 FYNNEI, per germline. The CDR3 covers 14 residues. V lost 4 bases and J 4 bases, leaving 12 bases between the germline ends.

The CDR3 reads CASSQDPTSEQYF. The CDR3 bases are TGTGCCAGCAGCCAAGATCCCACTTCCGAGCAGTACTTC. The rearrangement links TRBV14 to TRBJ2-7; no definite D call. CDR1 SGHDN and CDR2 FVKESK come from the germline V gene. V was pared by 0 bases and J by 6 bases, with 9 bases between. The CDR3 totals 13 residues.

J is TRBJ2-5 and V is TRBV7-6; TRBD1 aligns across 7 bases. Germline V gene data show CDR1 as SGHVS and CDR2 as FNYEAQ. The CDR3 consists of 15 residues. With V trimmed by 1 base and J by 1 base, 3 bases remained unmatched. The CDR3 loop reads CASSLGDSSQETQYF. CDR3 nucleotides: TGTGCCAGCAGCTTAGGGGACAGTTCCCAAGAGACCCAGTACTTC. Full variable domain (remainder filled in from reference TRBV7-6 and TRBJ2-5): GAGVSQSPRYKVTKRGQDVALRCDPISGHVSLYWYRQALGQGPEFLTYFNYEAQQDKSGLPNDRFSAERPEGSISTLTIQRTEQRDSAMYRCASSLGDSSQETQYFGPGTRLLVL.

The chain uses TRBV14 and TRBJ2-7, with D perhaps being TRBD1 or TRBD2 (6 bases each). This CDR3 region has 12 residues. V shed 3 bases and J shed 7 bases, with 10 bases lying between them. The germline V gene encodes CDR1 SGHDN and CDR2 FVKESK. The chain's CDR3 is CASSHKGGEQYF. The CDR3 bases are TGTGCCAGCAGCCATAAAGGGGGGGAGCAGTACTTC.

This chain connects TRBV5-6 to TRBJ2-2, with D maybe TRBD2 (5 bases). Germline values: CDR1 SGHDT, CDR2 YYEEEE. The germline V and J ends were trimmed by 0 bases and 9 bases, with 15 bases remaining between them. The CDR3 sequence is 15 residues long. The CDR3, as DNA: TGTGCCAGCAGCTTGGCCGCACGGGAAATCAGGGAGCTGTTTTTT. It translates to CASSLAAREIRELFF.

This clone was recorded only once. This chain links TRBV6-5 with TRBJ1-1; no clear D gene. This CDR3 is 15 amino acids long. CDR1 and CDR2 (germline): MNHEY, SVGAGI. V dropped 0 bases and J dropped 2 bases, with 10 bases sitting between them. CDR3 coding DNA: TGTGCCAGCAGTTACTCGATCAGCAGCAACACTGAAGCTTTCTTT. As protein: CASSYSISSNTEAFF.

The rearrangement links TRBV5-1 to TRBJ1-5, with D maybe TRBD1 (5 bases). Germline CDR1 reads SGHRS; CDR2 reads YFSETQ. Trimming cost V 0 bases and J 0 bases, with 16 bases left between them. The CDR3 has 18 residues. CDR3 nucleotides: TGCGCCAGCAGCTTGGAGAAGGGGAGCGTATATAGCAATCAGCCCCAGCATTTT. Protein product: CASSLEKGSVYSNQPQHF.

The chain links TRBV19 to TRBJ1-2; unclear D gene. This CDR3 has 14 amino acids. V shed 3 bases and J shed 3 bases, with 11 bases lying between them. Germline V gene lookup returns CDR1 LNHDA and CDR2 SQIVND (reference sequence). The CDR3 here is CASSMYNGDYGYTF. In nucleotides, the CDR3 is TGTGCCAGTAGTATGTATAACGGTGACTATGGCTACACCTTC. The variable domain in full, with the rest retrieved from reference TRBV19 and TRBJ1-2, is DGGITQSPKYLFRKEGQNVTLSCEQNLNHDAMYWYRQDPGQGLRLIYYSQIVNDFQKGDIAEGYSVSREKKESFPLTVTSAQKNPTAFYLCASSMYNGDYGYTFGSGTRLTVV.

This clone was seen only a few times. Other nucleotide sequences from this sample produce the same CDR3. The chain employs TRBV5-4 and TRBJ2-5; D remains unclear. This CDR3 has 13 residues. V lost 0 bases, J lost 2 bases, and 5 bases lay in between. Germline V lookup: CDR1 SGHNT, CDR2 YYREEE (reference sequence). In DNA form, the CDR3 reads TGTGCCAGCAGCTTGGAAAGGCAAGAGACCCAGTACTTC. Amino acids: CASSLERQETQYF.